The 5 T cell receptor beta chains given below trace back to one sample, sequenced in a study of cytomegalovirus exposure and HLA in healthy donors. The PCR was carried out with 60 Vbeta primers and 13 Jbeta primers. Data came from immunoSEQ multiplex PCR; TCRdb stores just in-frame clones and leaves some out. The sample has some 91,000 clones; approximately 78% are singletons. Material: PBMCs. The receptor set was obtained from a woman aged 60-75 years in good health and CMV-seronegative.

The chain employs TRBV23-1 and TRBJ2-7, with D possibly being TRBD2 (6 bases). TRBV23-1 is identified as an open reading frame with a role that is uncertain. Deletions cut 4 bases from V and 2 bases from J, with 27 bases between. There are 19 residues in the CDR3. CDR3 sequence (DNA): TGCGCCAGCAGTCTCACAGGTGATCTTACCGGGACTTTCACCTACGAGCAGTACTTC. Translating it yields CASSLTGDLTGTFTYEQYF.

This chain connects TRBV29-1 to TRBJ2-5; D not resolved. With the DNA end fitting TRBJ2-7 better, the J assignment may be wrong. The CDR3 length is 11 residues. Germline V gene lookup returns CDR1 SQVTM and CDR2 ANQGSEA. The DNA for the CDR3 is TGCAGCGTTTCTGAGTACTACGAGCAGTACTTC. As protein: CSVSEYYEQYF.

CDR3 amino acids: CASKKAASDNEQFF. The CDR3, as DNA: TGTGCCAGCAAAAAAGCGGCGTCGGACAATGAGCAGTTCTTC. This rearrangement joins TRBV27 to TRBJ2-1; a possible D gene is TRBD2 (5 bases). The CDR3 runs to 14 residues. V was trimmed by 7 bases and J by 5 bases, leaving 15 bases between them. CDR1 is MNHEY and CDR2 is SMNVEV in the germline V gene (reference sequence).

For this clone: An end of the junction differs from the germline gene, which may be a read error. The chain combines TRBV14 with TRBJ2-7, with 7 nucleotides matching TRBD2. The CDR3 is 14 amino acids. Germline V gene data show CDR1 as SGHDN and CDR2 as FVKESK. In nucleotides, the CDR3 is TGTGCCAGCAGCCAAGTAGCGGGTGCCTATGAGCAGTACTTC. Protein: CASSQVAGAYEQYF.

The rearrangement joins TRBV7-2 to TRBJ1-2; 10 bases are shared with TRBD1. Germline-derived CDR1 and CDR2 are SGHTA and FQGNSA. Trimming at V came to 2 bases and at J to 4 bases, leaving 4 bases not matched to a gene. The CDR3 length is 15 residues. The CDR3 DNA follows: TGTGCCAGCAGCTTAAGGGACAGGGGTTTCTATGGCTACACCTTC. It encodes CASSLRDRGFYGYTF.